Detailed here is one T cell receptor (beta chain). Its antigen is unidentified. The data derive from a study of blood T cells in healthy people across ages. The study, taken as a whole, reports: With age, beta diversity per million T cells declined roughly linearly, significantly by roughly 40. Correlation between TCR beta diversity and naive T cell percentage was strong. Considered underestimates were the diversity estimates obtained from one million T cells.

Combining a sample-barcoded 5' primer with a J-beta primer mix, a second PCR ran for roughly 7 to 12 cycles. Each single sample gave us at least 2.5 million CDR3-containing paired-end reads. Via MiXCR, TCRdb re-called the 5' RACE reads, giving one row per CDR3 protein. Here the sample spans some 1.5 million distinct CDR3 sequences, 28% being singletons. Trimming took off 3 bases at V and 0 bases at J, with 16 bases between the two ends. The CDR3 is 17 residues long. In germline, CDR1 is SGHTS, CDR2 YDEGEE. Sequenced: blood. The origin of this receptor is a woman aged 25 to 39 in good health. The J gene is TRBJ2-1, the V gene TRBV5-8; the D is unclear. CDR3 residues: CASSSTRTSSSYNEQFF. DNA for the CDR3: TGTGCCAGCAGCTCCACGAGGACCTCCAGCTCCTACAATGAGCAGTTCTTC. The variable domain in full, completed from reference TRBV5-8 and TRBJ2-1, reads EAGVTQSPTHLIKTRGQQATLRCSPISGHTSVYWYQQALGLGLQFLLWYDEGEERNRGNFPPRFSGRQFPNYSSELNVNALELEDSALYLCASSSTRTSSSYNEQFFGPGTRLTVL.